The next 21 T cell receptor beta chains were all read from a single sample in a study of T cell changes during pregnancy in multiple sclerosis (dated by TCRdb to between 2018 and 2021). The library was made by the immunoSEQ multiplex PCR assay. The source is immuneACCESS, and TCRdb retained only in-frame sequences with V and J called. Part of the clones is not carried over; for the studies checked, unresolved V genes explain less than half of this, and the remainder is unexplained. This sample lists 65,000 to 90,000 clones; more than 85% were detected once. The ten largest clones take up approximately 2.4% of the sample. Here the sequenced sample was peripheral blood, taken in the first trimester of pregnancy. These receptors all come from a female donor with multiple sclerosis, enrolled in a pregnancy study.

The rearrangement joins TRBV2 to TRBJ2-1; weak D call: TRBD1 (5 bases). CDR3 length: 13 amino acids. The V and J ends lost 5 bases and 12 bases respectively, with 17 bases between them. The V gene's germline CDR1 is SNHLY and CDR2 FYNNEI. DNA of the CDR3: TGTGCCAGCAGTCTTGGGGCCCCGGCCGGGCAGTTCTTC. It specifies CASSLGAPAGQFF.

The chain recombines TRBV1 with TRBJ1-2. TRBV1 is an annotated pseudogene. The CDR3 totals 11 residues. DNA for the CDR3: TGCACCAGCAGCCATCTTTATGGCTACACCTTC. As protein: CTSSHLYGYTF.

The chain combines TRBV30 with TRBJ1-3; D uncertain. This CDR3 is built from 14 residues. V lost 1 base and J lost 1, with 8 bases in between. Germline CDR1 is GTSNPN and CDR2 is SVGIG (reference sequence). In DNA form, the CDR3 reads TGTGCCTGGAGTGAAACATCGTCTGGAAACACCATATATTTT. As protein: CAWSETSSGNTIYF.

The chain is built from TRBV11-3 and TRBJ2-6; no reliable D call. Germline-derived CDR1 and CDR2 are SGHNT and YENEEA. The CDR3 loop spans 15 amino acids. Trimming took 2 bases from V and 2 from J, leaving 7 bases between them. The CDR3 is CASSLNRAGANVLTF. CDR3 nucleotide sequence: TGTGCCAGCAGCTTAAATCGGGCTGGGGCCAACGTCCTGACTTTC.

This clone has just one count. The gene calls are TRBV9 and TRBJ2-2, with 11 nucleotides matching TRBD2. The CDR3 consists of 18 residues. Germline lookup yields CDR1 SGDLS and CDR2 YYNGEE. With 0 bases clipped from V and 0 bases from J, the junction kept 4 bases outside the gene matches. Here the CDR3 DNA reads TGTGCCAGCAGCGTAGTCGAGACTAGCGGGACGAACACCGGGGAGCTGTTTTTT. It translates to CASSVVETSGTNTGELFF.

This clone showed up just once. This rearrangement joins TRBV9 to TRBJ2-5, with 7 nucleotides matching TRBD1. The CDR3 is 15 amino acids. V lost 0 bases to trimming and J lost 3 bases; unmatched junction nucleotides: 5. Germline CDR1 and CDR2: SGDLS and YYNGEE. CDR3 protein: CASSVDLGQEETQYF. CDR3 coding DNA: TGTGCCAGCAGCGTAGATCTAGGACAGGAAGAGACCCAGTACTTC.

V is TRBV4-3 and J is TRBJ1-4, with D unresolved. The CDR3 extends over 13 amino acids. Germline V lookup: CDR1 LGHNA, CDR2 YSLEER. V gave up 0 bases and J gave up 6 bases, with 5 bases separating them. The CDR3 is CASSQDADEKLFF. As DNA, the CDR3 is TGCGCCAGCAGCCAAGATGCGGATGAAAAACTGTTTTTT.

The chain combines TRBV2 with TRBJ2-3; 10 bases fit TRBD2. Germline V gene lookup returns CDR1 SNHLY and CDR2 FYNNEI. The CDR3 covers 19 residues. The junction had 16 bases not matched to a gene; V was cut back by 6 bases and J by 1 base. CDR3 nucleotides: TGTGCCAGCAGGACCCCCATAGCGGGAGGACGGTCTGGCACAGATACGCAGTATTTT. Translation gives CASRTPIAGGRSGTDTQYF.

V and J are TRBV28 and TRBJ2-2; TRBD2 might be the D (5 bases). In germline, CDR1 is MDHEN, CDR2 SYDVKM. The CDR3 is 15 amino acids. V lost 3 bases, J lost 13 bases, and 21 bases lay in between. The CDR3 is CASSFGGRVFFGLFF. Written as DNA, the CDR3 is TGTGCCAGCAGTTTCGGCGGGCGGGTTTTCTTTGGGCTGTTTTTT.

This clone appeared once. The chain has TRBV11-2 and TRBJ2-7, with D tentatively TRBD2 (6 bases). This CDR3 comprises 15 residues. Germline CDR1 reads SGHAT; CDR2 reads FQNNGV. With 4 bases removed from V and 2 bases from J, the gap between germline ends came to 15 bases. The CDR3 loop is CASSYGGIQPYEQYF. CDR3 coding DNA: TGTGCCAGCAGCTACGGGGGTATCCAACCCTACGAGCAGTACTTC.

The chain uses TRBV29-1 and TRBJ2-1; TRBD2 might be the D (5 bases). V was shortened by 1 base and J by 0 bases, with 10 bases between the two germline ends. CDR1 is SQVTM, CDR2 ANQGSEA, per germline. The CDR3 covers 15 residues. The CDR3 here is CSVEGRPSSYNEQFF. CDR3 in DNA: TGCAGCGTTGAAGGGAGGCCTAGCTCCTACAATGAGCAGTTCTTC.

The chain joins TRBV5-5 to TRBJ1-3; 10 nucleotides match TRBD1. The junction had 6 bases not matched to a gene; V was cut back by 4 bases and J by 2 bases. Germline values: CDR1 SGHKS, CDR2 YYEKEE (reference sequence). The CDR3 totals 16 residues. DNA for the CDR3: TGTGCCAGCAGCACCGGACAGGGGGTACCTGGAAACACCATATATTTT. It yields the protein CASSTGQGVPGNTIYF. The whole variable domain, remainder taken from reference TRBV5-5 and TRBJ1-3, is DAGVTQSPTHLIKTRGQQVTLRCSPISGHKSVSWYQQVLGQGPQFIFQYYEKEERGRGNFPDRFSARQFPNYSSELNVNALLLGDSALYLCASSTGQGVPGNTIYFGEGSWLTVV.

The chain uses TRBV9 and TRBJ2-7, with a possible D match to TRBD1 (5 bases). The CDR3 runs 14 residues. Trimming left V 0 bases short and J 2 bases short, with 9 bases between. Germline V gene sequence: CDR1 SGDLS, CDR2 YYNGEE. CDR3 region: CASSVGDSPYEQYF. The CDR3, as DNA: TGTGCCAGCAGCGTAGGTGACAGTCCCTACGAGCAGTACTTC. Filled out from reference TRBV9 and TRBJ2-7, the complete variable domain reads DSGVTQTPKHLITATGQRVTLRCSPRSGDLSVYWYQQSLDQGLQFLIQYYNGEERAKGNILERFSAQQFPDLHSELNLSSLELGDSALYFCASSVGDSPYEQYFGPGTRLTVT.

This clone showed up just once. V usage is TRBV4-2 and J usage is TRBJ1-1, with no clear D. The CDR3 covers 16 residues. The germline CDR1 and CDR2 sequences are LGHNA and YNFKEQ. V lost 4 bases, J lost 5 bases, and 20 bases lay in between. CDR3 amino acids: CASSPTTMGFTTEAFF. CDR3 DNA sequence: TGTGCCAGCAGCCCAACAACTATGGGTTTTACAACTGAAGCTTTCTTT.

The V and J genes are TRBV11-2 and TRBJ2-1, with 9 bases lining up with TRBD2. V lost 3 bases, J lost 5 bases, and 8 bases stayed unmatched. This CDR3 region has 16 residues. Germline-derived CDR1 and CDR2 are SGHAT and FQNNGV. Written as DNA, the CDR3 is TGTGCCAGCAGCTTCCCAATAGCGGGGGTCCACAATGAGCAGTTCTTC. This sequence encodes CASSFPIAGVHNEQFF. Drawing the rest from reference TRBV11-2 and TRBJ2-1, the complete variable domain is EAGVAQSPRYKIIEKRQSVAFWCNPISGHATLYWYQQILGQGPKLLIQFQNNGVVDDSQLPKDRFSAERLKGVDSTLKIQPAKLEDSAVYLCASSFPIAGVHNEQFFGPGTRLTVL.

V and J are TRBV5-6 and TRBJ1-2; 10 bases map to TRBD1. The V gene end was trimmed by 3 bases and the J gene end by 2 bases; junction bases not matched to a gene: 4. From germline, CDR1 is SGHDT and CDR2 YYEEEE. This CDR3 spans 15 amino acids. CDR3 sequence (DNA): TGTGCCAGCAGCTGGGGGGACAGGGGAAACTATGGCTACACCTTC. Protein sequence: CASSWGDRGNYGYTF.

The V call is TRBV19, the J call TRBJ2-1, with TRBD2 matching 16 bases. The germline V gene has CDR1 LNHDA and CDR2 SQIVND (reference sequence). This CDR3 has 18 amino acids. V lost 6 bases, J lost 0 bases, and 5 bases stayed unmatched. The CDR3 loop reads CASRRGTSGRASYNEQFF. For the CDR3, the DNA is TGTGCCAGTAGAAGGGGGACTAGCGGGAGGGCCTCCTACAATGAGCAGTTCTTC.

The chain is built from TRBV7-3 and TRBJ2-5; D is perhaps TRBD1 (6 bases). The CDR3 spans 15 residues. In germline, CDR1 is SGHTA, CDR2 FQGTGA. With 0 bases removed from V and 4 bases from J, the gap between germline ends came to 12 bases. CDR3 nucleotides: TGTGCCAGCAGCTTAACGGGGGCGGTGGGAGAGACCCAGTACTTC. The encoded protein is CASSLTGAVGETQYF.

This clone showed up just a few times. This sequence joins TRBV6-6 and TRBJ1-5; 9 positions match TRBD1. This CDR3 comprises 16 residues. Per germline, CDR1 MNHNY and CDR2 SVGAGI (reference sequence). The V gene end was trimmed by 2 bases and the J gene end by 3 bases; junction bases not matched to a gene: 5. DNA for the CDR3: TGTGCCAGCAGTTACGCGGACAGGGGTCTCAATCAGCCCCAGCATTTT. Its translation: CASSYADRGLNQPQHF.

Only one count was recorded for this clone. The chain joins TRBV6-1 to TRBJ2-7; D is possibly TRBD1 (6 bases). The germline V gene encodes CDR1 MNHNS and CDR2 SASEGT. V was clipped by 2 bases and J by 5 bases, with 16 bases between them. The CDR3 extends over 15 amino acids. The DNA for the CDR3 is TGTGCCAGCAGTGAAAGGGCAGGGGTAGTCGACGAGCAGTACTTC. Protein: CASSERAGVVDEQYF.

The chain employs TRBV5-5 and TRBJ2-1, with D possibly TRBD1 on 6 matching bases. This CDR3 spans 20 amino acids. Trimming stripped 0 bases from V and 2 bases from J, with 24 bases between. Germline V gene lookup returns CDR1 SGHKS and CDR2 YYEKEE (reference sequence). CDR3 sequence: CASSLVGLGSNRVTYNEQFF. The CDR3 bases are TGTGCCAGCAGCTTGGTCGGTCTAGGGTCGAACAGGGTCACCTACAATGAGCAGTTCTTC.